This TCR beta chain was captured by sequencing in a study of human T cells and chemical hapten exposure. On the study more broadly: Weekly administration of diphenylcyclopropenone to the scalp of patients continued throughout the approximately 23-week study. The study, taken as a whole, reports: Counts of expanded TCRs at PT1 were positively correlated with patch test score.

Germline V gene data show CDR1 as SQVTM and CDR2 as ANQGSEA. V dropped 6 bases and J dropped 7 bases, with 19 bases sitting between them. The CDR3 is 13 amino acids. Worth noting for this clonotype: The antigen remains unidentified.

A single record per CDR3 protein comes from TCRdb applying MiXCR to the RACE reads. The sample includes about 95,000 distinct CDR3 sequences, approximately 10% seen only once; the top ten take 3.2%. Time point specified: patch test 2, 6 weeks after DPC sensitization. This sample's treatment: therapeutic diphenylcyclopropenone sensitization with weekly scalp DPC. The sequencing here drew on whole blood, taken in connection with sensitization to the hapten diphenylcyclopropenone (DPC). This receptor was taken from a middle-aged woman with alopecia areata. Some clones in this sample may be carry-over from other donors' samples. The chain couples TRBV29-1 to TRBJ2-7; no clear D gene. The CDR3 bases are TGCAGCGTGACCCCGTTTAGGCCTGGGGAGCAGTACTTC. Translation gives CSVTPFRPGEQYF.